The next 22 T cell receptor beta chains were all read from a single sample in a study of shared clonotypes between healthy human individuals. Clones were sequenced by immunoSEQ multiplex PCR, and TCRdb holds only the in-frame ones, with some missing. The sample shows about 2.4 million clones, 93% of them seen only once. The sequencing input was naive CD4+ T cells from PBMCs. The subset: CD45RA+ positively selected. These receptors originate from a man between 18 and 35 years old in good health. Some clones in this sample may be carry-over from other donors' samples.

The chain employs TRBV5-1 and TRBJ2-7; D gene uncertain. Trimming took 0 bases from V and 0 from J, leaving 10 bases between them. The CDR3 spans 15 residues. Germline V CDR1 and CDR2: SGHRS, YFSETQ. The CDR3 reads CASSLGARSSYEQYF. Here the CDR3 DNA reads TGCGCCAGCAGCTTGGGAGCGAGAAGCTCCTACGAGCAGTACTTC.

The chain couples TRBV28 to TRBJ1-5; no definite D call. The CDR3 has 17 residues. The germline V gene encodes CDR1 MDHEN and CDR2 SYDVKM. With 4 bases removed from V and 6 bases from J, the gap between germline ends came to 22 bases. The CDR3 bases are TGTGCCAGCAGTTCCGCGTTCGGGCAAACGAGAAGTCAGCCCCAGCATTTT. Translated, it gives CASSSAFGQTRSQPQHF.

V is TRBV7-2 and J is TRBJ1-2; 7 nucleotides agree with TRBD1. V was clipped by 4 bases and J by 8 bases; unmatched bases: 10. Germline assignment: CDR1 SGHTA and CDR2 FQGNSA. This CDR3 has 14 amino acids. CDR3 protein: CASSSQRQGEGYTF. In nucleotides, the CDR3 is TGTGCCAGCAGCTCCCAAAGACAGGGAGAAGGCTACACCTTC. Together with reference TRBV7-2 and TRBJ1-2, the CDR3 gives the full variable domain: GAGVSQSPSNKVTEKGKDVELRCDPISGHTALYWYRQSLGQGLEFLIYFQGNSAPDKSGLPSDRFSAERTGGSVSTLTIQRTQQEDSAVYLCASSSQRQGEGYTFGSGTRLTVV.

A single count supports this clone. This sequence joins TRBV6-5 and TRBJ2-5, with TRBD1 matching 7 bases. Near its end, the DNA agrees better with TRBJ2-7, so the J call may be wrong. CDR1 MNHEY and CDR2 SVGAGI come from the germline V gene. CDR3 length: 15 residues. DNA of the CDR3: TGTGCCAGCAGTTTACGGACAGGTATAATGTACGAGCAGTACTTC. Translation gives CASSLRTGIMYEQYF.

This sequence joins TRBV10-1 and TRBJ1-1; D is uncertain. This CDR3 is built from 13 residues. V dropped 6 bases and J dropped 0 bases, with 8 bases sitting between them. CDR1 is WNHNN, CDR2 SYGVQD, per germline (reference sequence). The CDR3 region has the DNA TGCGCCAGCAGGGATCAAATGAACACTGAAGCTTTCTTT. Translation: CASRDQMNTEAFF.

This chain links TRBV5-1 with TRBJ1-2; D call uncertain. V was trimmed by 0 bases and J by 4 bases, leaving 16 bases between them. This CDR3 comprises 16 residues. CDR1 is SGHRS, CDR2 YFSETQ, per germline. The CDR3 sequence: CASSLDLTEPSYGYTF. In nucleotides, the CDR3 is TGCGCCAGCAGCTTGGATCTCACAGAGCCTTCCTATGGCTACACCTTC.

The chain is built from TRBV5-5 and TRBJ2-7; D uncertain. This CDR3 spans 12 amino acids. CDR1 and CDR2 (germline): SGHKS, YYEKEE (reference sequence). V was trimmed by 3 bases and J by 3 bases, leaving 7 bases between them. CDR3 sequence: CASSSQNYEQYF. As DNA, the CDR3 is TGTGCCAGCAGCTCACAGAACTACGAGCAGTACTTC.

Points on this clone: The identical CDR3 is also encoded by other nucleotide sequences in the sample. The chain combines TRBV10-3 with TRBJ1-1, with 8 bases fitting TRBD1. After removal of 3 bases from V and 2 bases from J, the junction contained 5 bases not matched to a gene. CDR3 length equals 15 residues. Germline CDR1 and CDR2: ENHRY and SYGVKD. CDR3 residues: CAISESDRGNTEAFF. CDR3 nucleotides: TGTGCCATCAGTGAATCCGACAGGGGAAACACTGAAGCTTTCTTT.

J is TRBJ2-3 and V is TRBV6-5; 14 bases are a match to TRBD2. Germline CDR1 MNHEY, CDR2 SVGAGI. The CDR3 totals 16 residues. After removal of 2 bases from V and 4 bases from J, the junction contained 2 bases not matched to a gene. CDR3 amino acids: CASSYGTSGSADTQYF. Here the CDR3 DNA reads TGTGCCAGCAGTTACGGGACTAGCGGGAGTGCAGATACGCAGTATTTT.

The CDR3 sequence is CASSGTAVTPNTEAFF. The CDR3, as DNA: TGTGCCAGCAGTGGGACAGCTGTAACTCCGAACACTGAAGCTTTCTTT. The chain combines TRBV28 with TRBJ1-1; 7 bases agree with TRBD1. Germline assignment: CDR1 MDHEN and CDR2 SYDVKM. V gave up 5 bases and J gave up 1 base; unmatched junction bases: 10. The CDR3 covers 16 residues.

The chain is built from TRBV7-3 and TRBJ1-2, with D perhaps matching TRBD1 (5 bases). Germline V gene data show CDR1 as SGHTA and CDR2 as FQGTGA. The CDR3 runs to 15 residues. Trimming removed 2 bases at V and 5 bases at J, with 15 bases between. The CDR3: CASSLGQGIEYGYTF. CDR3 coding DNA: TGTGCCAGCAGCTTAGGTCAGGGAATTGAGTATGGCTACACCTTC.

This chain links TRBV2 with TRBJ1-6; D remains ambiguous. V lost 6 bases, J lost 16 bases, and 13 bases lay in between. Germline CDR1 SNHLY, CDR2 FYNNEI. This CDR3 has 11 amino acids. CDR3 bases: TGTGCCAGCAGATGGGGAGGTCATCTCCACTTT. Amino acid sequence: CASRWGGHLHF.

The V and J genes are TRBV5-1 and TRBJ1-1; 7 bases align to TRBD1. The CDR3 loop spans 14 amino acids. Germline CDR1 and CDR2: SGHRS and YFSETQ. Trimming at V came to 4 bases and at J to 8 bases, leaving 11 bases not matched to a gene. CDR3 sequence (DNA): TGCGCCAGCAGCGATGACAGGGCTCCTCACGAAGCTTTCTTT. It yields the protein CASSDDRAPHEAFF.

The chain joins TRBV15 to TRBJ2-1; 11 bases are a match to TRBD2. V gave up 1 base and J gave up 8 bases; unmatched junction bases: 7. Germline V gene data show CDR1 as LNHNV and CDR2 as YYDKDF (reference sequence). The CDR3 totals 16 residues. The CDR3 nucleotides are TGTGCCACCAGCAGAGTCCGACTAGCGGGAATCGATGAGCAGTTCTTC. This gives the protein CATSRVRLAGIDEQFF.

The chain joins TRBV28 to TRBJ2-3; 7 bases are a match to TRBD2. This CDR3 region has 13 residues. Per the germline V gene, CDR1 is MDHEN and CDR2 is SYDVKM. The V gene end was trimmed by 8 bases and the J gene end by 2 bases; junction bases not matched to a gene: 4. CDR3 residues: CASQAGSTDTQYF. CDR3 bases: TGTGCCAGCCAAGCGGGGTCCACAGATACGCAGTATTTT.

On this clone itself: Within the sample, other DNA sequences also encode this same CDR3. The CDR3 DNA reads as TGTGCCAGCTCCCCGGGGGGTGAGCAGTACTTC. This translates into CASSPGGEQYF. This chain connects TRBV18 to TRBJ2-7, with TRBD2 matching 7 bases. CDR1 is KGHSH and CDR2 is LQKENI in the germline V gene. CDR3 length: 11 amino acids. V lost 6 bases and J lost 7; bases outside the gene matches: 3.

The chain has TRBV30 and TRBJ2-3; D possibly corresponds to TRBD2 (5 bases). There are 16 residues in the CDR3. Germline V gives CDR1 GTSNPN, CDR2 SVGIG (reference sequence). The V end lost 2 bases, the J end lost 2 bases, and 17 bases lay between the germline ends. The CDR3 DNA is TGTGCCTGGAGTCTTGTCTGGGGAGTTGACACAGATACGCAGTATTTT. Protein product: CAWSLVWGVDTDTQYF.

CDR3 residues: CASSPTANTGELFF. For the CDR3, the DNA is TGTGCCAGCAGTCCTACAGCGAACACCGGGGAGCTGTTTTTT. The chain couples TRBV11-2 to TRBJ2-2; D is unclear. Germline loops: CDR1 SGHAT, CDR2 FQNNGV. The CDR3 runs to 14 residues. V lost 6 bases, J lost 0 bases, and 8 bases lay in between.

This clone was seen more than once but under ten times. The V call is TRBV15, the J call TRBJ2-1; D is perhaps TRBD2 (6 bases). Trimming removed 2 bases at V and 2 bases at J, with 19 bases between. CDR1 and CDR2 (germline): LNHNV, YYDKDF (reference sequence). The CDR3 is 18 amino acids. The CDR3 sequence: CATSRSSLRGTPYNEQFF. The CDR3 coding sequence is TGTGCCACCAGCAGAAGCTCCCTACGCGGGACCCCCTACAATGAGCAGTTCTTC.

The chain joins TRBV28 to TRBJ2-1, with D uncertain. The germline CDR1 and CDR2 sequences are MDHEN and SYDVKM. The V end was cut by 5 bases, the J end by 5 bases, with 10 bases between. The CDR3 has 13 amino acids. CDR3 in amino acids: CASSNSDNNEQFF. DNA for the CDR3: TGTGCCAGCAGTAATTCCGACAACAATGAGCAGTTCTTC.

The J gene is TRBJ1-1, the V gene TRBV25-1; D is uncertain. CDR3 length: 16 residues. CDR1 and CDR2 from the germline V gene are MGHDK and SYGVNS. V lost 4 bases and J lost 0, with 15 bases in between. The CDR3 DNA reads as TGTGCCAGCAGTGCCGCCGCCGGACGGATGAACACTGAAGCTTTCTTT. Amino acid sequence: CASSAAAGRMNTEAFF. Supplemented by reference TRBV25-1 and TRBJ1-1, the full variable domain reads EADIYQTPRYLVIGTGKKITLECSQTMGHDKMYWYQQDPGMELHLIHYSYGVNSTEKGDLSSESTVSRIRTEHFPLTLESARPSHTSQYLCASSAAAGRMNTEAFFGQGTRLTVV.

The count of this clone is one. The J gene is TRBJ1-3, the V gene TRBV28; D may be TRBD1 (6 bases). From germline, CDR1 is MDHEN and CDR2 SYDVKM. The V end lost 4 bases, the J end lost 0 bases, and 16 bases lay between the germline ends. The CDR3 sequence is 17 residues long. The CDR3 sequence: CASSSPTGFNSGNTIYF. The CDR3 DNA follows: TGTGCCAGCAGTTCACCGACAGGCTTTAACTCTGGAAACACCATATATTTT.